This T cell receptor beta chain emerged from a study of T cells in Graves' hyperthyroidism and ophthalmopathy. This clonotype was seen only a few times. Germline CDR1 and CDR2: LNHDA and SQIVND (reference sequence). The V and J ends lost 3 bases and 2 bases respectively, with 7 bases between them. The CDR3 loop spans 13 amino acids. TCR beta CDR3 sequences were amplified from RNA transcripts. When the TCR CDR3 underwent first-round RT-PCR, the HTBI primer set was used. Using its own MiXCR run on the multiplex PCR reads, TCRdb lists one record per CDR3 protein. Found here are fewer than 500,000 distinct CDR3 sequences, about 14% of them singletons; the top ten hold around 20%.

The source material was blood. The TCR originated in a man between 25 and 39 years old with Graves' hyperthyroidism that later progressed to Graves' ophthalmopathy. The rearrangement links TRBV19 to TRBJ1-1; D ambiguous. CDR3 region: CASSMYSNTEAFF. The CDR3 region has the DNA TGTGCCAGTAGTATGTACAGTAACACTGAAGCTTTCTTT.